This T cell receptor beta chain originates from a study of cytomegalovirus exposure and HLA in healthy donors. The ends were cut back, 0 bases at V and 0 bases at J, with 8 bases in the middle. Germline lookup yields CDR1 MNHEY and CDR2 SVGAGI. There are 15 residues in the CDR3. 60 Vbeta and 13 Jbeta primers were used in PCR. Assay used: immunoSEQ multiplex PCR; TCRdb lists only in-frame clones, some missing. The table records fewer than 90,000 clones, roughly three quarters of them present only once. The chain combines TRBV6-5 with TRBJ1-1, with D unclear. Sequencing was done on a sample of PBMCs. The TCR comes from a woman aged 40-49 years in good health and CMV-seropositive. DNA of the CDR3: TGTGCCAGCAGTTACTCTCCGTTTATGAACACTGAAGCTTTCTTT. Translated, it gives CASSYSPFMNTEAFF.